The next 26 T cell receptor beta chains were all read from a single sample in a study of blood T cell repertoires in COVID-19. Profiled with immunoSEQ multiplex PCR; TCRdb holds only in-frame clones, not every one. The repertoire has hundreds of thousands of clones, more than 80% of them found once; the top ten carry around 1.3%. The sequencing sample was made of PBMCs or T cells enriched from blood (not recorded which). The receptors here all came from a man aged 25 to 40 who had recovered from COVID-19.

In DNA form, the CDR3 reads TGTGCCAGCAGCGCCACAGGGGCCAATCAGCCCCAGCATTTT. Translated, it gives CASSATGANQPQHF. The rearrangement uses TRBV7-9 and TRBJ1-5; the match to TRBD1 covers 7 bases. Trimming at V came to 5 bases and at J to 3 bases, leaving 4 bases not matched to a gene. Per the germline V gene, CDR1 is SEHNR and CDR2 is FQNEAQ (reference sequence). This CDR3 contains 14 residues.

CDR3 in DNA: TGTGCCAGCAGTCCCGGGACTAGAGTCTATGAGCAGTTCTTC. Translated, it gives CASSPGTRVYEQFF. The rearrangement uses TRBV28 and TRBJ2-1, with TRBD2 matching 8 bases. Germline lookup yields CDR1 MDHEN and CDR2 SYDVKM. V trimming: 5 bases; J trimming: 8 bases; junction bases outside the gene matches: 8. The CDR3 runs 14 residues.

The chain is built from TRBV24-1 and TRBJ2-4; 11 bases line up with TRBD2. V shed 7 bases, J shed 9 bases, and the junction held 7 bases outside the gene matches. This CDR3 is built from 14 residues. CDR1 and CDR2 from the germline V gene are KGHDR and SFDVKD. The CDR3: CATSGTSGSGIQYF. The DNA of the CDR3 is TGTGCCACCAGCGGGACTAGCGGTAGCGGCATTCAGTACTTC.

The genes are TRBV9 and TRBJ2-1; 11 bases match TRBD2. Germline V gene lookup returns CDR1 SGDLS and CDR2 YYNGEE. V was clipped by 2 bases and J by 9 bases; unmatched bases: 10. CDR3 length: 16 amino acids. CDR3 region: CASSVTSGGGEVEQFF. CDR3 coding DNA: TGTGCCAGCAGCGTCACTAGCGGGGGTGGTGAAGTTGAGCAGTTCTTC. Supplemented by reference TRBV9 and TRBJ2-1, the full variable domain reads DSGVTQTPKHLITATGQRVTLRCSPRSGDLSVYWYQQSLDQGLQFLIQYYNGEERAKGNILERFSAQQFPDLHSELNLSSLELGDSALYFCASSVTSGGGEVEQFFGPGTRLTVL.

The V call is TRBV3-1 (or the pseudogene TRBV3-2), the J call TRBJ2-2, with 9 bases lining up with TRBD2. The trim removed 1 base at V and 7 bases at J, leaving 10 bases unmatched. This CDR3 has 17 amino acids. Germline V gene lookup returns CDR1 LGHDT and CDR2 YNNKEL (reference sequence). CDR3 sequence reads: CASSQALAGGPGGELFF. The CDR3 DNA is TGTGCCAGCAGCCAAGCCTTGGCGGGAGGGCCCGGCGGGGAGCTGTTTTTT.

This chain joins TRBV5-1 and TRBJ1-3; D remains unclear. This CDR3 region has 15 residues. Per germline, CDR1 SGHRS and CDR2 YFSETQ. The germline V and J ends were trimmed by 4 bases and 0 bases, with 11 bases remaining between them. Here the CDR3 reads CASSAAGASGNTIYF. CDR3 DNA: TGCGCCAGCAGCGCCGCAGGTGCCTCTGGAAACACCATATATTTT.

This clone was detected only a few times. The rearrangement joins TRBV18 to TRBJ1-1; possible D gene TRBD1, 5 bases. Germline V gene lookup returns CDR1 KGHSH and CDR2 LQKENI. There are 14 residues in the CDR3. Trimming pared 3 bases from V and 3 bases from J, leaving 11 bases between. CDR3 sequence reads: CASSPQGSDTEAFF. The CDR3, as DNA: TGTGCCAGCTCACCTCAGGGTTCTGACACTGAAGCTTTCTTT.

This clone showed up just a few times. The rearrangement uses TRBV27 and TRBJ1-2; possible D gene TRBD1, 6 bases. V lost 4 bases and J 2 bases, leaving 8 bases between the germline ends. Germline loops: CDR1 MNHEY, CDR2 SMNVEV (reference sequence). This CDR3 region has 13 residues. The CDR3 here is CASSWDTNYGYTF. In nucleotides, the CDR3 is TGTGCCAGCAGTTGGGACACCAACTATGGCTACACCTTC.

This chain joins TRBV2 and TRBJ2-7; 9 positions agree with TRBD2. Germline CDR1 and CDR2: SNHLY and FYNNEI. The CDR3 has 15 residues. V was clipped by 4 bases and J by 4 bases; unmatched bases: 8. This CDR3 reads CASSGGPSGTYEQYF. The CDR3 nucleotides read TGTGCCAGCAGTGGAGGGCCTAGCGGGACTTACGAGCAGTACTTC. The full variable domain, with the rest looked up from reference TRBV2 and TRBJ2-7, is EPEVTQTPSHQVTQMGQEVILRCVPISNHLYFYWYRQILGQKVEFLVSFYNNEISEKSEIFDDQFSVERPDGSNFTLKIRSTKLEDSAMYFCASSGGPSGTYEQYFGPGTRLTVT.

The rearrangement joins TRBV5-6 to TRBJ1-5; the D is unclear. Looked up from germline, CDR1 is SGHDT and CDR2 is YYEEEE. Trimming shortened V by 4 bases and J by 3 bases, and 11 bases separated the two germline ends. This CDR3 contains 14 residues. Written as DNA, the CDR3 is TGTGCCAGCAGCGGGCCAGGAACCAATCAGCCCCAGCATTTT. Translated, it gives CASSGPGTNQPQHF.

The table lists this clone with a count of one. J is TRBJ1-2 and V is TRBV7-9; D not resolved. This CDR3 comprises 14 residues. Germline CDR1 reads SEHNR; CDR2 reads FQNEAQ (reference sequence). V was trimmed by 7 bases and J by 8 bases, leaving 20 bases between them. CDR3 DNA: TGTGCCAGCATGGAAGTTGACGGGGTGGGAGGCTACACCTTC. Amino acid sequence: CASMEVDGVGGYTF.

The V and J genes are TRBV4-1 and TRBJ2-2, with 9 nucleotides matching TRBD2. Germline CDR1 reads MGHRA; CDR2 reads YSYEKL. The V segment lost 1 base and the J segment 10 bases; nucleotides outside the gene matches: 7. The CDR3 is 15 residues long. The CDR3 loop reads CASSQGGSGRLELFF. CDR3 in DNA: TGCGCCAGCAGCCAAGGGGGTAGCGGGAGATTGGAGCTGTTTTTT.

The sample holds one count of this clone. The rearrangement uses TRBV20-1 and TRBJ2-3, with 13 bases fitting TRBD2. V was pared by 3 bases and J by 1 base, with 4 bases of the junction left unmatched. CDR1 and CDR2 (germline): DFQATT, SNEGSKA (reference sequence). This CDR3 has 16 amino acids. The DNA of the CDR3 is TGCAGTGCTAGTCAGGGACTAGCGGGGCGCACAGATACGCAGTATTTT. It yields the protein CSASQGLAGRTDTQYF.

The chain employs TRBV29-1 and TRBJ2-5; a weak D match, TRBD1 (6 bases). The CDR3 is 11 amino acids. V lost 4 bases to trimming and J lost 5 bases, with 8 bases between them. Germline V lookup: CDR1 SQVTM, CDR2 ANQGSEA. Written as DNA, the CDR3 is TGCAGCGTTGCAGGGGCCGAGACCCAGTACTTC. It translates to CSVAGAETQYF.

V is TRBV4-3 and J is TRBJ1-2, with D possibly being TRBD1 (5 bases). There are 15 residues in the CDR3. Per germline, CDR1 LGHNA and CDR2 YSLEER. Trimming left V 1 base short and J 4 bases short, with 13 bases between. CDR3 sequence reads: CASSQGAGPFYGYTF. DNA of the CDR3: TGCGCCAGCAGCCAAGGCGCAGGGCCTTTCTATGGCTACACCTTC.

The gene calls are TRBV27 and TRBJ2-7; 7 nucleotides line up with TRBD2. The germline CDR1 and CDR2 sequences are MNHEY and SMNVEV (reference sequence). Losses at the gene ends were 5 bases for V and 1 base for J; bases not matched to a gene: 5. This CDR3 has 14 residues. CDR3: CASSMAGVSYEQYF. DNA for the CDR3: TGTGCCAGCAGTATGGCGGGGGTATCCTACGAGCAGTACTTC.

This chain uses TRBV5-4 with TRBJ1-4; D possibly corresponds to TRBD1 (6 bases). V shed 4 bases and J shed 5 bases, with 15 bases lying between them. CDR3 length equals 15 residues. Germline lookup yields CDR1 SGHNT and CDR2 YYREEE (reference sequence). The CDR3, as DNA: TGTGCCAGCAGCCGCTCCAGGGGTAGGAATGAAAAACTGTTTTTT. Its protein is CASSRSRGRNEKLFF.

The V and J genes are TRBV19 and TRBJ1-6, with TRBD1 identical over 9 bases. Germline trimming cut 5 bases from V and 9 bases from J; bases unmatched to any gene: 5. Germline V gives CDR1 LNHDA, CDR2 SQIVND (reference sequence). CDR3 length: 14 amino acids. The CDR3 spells CASSPDRGSSPLHF. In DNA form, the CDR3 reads TGTGCCAGTAGTCCCGACAGGGGGTCTTCACCCCTCCACTTT. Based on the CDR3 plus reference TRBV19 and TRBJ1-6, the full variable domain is DGGITQSPKYLFRKEGQNVTLSCEQNLNHDAMYWYRQDPGQGLRLIYYSQIVNDFQKGDIAEGYSVSREKKESFPLTVTSAQKNPTAFYLCASSPDRGSSPLHFGNGTRLTVT.

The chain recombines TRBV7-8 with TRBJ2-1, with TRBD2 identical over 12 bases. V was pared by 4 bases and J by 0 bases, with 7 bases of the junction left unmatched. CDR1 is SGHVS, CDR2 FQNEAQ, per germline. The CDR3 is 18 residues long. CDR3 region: CASSSGLAGESSYNEQFF. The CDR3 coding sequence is TGTGCCAGCAGCTCGGGACTAGCGGGTGAGAGCTCCTACAATGAGCAGTTCTTC.

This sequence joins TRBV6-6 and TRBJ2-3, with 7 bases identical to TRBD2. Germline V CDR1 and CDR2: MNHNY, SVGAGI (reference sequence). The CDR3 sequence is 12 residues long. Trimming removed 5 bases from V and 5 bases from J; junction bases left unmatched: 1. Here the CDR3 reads CASSPGGDTQYF. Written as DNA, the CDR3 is TGTGCCAGCAGTCCGGGGGGAGATACGCAGTATTTT.

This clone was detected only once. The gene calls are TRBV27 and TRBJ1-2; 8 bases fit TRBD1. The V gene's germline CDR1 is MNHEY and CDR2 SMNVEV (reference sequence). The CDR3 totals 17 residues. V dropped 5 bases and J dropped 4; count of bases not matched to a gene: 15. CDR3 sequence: CASSPPIGQGRGYGYTF. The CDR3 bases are TGTGCCAGCAGTCCCCCCATCGGACAGGGAAGGGGCTATGGCTACACCTTC.

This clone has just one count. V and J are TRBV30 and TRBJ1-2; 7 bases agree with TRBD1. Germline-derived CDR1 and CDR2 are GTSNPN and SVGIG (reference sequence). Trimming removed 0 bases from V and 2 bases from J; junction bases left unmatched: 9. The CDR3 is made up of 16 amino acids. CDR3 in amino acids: CAWSVRTGDLNYGYTF. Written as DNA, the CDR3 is TGTGCCTGGAGTGTCAGGACAGGCGATTTGAACTATGGCTACACCTTC.

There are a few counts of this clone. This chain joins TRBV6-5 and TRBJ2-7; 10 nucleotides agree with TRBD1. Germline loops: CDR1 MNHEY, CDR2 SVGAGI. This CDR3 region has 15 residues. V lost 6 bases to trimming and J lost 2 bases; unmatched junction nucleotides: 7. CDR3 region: CASSPLTGGAYEQYF. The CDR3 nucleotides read TGTGCCAGCAGCCCCTTGACAGGGGGCGCCTACGAGCAGTACTTC.

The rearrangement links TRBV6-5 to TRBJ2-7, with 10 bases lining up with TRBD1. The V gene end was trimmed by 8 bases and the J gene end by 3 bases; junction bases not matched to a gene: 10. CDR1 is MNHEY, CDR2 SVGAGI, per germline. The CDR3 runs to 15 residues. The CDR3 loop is CASSFGTGDIYEQYF. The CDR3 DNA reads TGTGCCAGCTCCTTCGGGACAGGGGACATCTACGAGCAGTACTTC.

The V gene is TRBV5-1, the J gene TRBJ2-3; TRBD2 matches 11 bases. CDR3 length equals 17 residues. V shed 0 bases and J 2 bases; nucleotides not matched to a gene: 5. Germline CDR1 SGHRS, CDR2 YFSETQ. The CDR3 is CASSLGLAGGTTDTQYF. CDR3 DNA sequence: TGCGCCAGCAGCTTGGGTCTAGCGGGGGGCACCACAGATACGCAGTATTTT.

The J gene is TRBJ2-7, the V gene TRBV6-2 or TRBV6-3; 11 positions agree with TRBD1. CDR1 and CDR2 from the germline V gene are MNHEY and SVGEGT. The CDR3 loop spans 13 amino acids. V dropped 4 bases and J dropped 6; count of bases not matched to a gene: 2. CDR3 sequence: CASSWDRGIEQYF. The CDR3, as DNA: TGTGCCAGCAGTTGGGACAGGGGGATCGAGCAGTACTTC.